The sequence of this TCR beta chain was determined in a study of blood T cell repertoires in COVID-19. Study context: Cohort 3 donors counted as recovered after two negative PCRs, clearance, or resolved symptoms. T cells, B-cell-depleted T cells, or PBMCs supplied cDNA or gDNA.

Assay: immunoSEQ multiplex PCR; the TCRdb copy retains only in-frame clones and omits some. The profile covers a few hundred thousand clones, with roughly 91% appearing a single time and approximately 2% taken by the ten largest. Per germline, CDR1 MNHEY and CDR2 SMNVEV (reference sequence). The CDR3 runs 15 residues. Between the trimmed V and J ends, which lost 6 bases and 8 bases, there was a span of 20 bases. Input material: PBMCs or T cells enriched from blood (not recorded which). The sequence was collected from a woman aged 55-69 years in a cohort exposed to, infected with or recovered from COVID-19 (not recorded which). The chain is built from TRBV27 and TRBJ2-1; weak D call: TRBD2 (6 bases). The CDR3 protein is CASSGRRANGDEQFF. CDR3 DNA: TGTGCCAGCAGCGGCCGGAGGGCCAACGGGGATGAGCAGTTCTTC.